This T cell receptor beta chain originates from a study of OX40 agonist ivuxolimab in advanced cancers. Deletions cut 8 bases from V and 6 bases from J, with 5 bases between. Per the germline V gene, CDR1 is DFQATT and CDR2 is SNEGSKA (reference sequence). This CDR3 has 9 residues. TCRdb keeps only in-frame clones here, not all; method: immunoSEQ multiplex PCR. The sample records tens of thousands of clones, approximately 80% being singletons. This TCR derives from an adult with an advanced solid tumor such as melanoma, head and neck, liver or kidney cancer. The gene calls are TRBV20-1 and TRBJ1-5; D gene ambiguous. The sample in question was CD4+ or CD8+ T cells sorted from blood, obtained in a trial of the OX40 agonist ivuxolimab. CDR3 DNA sequence: TGCAGTCTAGGTCAGCCCCAGCATTTT. Translated: CSLGQPQHF.